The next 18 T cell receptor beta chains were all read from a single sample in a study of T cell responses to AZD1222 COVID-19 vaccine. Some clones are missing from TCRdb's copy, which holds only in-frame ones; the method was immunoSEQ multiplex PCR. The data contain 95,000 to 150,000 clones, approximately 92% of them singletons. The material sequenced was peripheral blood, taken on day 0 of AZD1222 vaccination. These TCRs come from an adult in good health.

CDR3 sequence (DNA): TGTGCCAGCAGCGTGGGGGGGCTCCAACCCTATGGCTACACCTTC. Translation: CASSVGGLQPYGYTF. V gene TRBV9 combines with J gene TRBJ1-2; D may be TRBD1 (6 bases). CDR1 and CDR2 from the germline V gene are SGDLS and YYNGEE. Trimming took 2 bases from V and 4 from J, leaving 15 bases between them. This CDR3 is 15 amino acids long.

The CDR3 DNA is TGTGCCAGCAGTTTATTGAGAATTTCCGTCCGCTCTGGGGCCAACGTCCTGACTTTC. Encoded protein: CASSLLRISVRSGANVLTF. V is TRBV28 and J is TRBJ2-6; the D is unclear. CDR3 length: 19 residues. Germline CDR1 reads MDHEN; CDR2 reads SYDVKM. Trimming cost V 1 base and J 0 bases, with 16 bases left between them.

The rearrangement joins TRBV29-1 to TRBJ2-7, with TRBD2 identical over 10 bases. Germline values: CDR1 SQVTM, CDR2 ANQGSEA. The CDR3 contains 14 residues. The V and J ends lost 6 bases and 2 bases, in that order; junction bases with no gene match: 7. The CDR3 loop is CSVPKREGPYEQYF. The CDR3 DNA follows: TGCAGCGTACCCAAGCGGGAGGGCCCCTACGAGCAGTACTTC.

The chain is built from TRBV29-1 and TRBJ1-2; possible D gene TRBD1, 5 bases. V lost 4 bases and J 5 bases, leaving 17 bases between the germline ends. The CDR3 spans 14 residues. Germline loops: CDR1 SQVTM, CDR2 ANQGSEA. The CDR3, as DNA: TGCAGCGTTGGGGGCGGGGGACTCGGGTATGGCTACACCTTC. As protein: CSVGGGGLGYGYTF. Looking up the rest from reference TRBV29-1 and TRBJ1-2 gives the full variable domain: SAVISQKPSRDICQRGTSLTIQCQVDSQVTMMFWYRQQPGQSLTLIATANQGSEATYESGFVIDKFPISRPNLTFSTLTVSNMSPEDSSIYLCSVGGGGLGYGYTFGSGTRLTVV.

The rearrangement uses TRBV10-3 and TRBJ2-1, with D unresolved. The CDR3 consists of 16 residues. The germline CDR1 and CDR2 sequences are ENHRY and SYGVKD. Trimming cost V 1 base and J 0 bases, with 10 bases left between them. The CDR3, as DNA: TGTGCCATCAGTGAGTTTGGCTCCAGCTCCTACAATGAGCAGTTCTTC. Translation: CAISEFGSSSYNEQFF.

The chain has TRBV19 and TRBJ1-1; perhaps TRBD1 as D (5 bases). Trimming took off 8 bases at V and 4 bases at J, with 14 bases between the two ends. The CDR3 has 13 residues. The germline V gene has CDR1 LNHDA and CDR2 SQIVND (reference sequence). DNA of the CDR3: TGTGCCAGTGCCGGGACCCGGGGCACTGAAGCTTTCTTT. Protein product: CASAGTRGTEAFF. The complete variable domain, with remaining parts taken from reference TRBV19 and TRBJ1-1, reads DGGITQSPKYLFRKEGQNVTLSCEQNLNHDAMYWYRQDPGQGLRLIYYSQIVNDFQKGDIAEGYSVSREKKESFPLTVTSAQKNPTAFYLCASAGTRGTEAFFGQGTRLTVV.

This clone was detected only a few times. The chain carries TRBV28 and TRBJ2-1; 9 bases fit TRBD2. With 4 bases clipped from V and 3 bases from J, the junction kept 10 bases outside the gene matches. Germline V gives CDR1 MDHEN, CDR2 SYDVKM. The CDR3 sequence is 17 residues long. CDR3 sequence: CASSWYSGSAIYNEQFF. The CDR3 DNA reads TGTGCCAGCAGTTGGTATAGCGGGAGCGCGATCTACAATGAGCAGTTCTTC. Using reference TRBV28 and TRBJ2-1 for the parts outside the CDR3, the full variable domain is DVKVTQSSRYLVKRTGEKVFLECVQDMDHENMFWYRQDPGLGLRLIYFSYDVKMKEKGDIPEGYSVSREKKERFSLILESASTNQTSMYLCASSWYSGSAIYNEQFFGPGTRLTVL.

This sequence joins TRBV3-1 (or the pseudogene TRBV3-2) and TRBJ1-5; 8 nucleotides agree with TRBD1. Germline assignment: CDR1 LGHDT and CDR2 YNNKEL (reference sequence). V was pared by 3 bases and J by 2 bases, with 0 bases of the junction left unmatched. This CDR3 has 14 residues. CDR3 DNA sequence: TGTGCCAGCAGCCAGACAGGGGGCAATCAGCCCCAGCATTTT. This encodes CASSQTGGNQPQHF.

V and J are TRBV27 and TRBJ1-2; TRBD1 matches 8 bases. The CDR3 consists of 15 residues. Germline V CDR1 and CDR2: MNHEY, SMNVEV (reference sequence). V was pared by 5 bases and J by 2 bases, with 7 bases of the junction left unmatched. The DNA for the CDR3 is TGTGCCAGCAGTCCCTACCAGGGGGCGAACTATGGCTACACCTTC. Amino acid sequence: CASSPYQGANYGYTF.

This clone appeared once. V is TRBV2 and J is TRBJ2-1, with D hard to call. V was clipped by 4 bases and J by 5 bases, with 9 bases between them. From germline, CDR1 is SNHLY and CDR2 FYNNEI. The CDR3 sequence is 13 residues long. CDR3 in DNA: TGTGCCAGCAGTGCGCGGCTTGACAATGAGCAGTTCTTC. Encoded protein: CASSARLDNEQFF.

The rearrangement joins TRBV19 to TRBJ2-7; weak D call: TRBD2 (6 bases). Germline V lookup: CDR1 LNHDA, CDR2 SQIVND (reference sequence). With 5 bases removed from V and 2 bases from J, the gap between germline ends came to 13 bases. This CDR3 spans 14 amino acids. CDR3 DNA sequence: TGTGCCAGTAGTCTGCTAGCGCGAACCTACGAGCAGTACTTC. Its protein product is CASSLLARTYEQYF.

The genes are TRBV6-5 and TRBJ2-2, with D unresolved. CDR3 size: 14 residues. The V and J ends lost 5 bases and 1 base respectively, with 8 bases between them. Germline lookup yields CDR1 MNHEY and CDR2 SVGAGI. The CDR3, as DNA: TGTGCCAGCAGTCTCGACTGGAACACCGGGGAGCTGTTTTTT. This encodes CASSLDWNTGELFF.

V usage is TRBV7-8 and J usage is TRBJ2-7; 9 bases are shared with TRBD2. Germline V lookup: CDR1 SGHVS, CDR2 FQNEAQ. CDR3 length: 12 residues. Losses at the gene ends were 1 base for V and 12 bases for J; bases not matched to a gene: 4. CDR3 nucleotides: TGTGCCAGCAGCTTAGGCGGGAGGGCCTGGTACTTC. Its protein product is CASSLGGRAWYF.

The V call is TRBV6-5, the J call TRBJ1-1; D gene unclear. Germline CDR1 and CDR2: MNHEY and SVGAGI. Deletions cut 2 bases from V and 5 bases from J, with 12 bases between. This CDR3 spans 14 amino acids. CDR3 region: CASSYGSGVTEAFF. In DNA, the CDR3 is TGTGCCAGCAGTTACGGCAGCGGTGTAACTGAAGCTTTCTTT.

CDR3 bases: TGTGCCAGCAGTTCGGGGCTCTATGGCTACACCTTC. This encodes CASSSGLYGYTF. This rearrangement joins TRBV6-2 or TRBV6-3 to TRBJ1-2; D may be TRBD1 (5 bases). Germline V gene data show CDR1 as MNHEY and CDR2 as SVGEGT. This CDR3 spans 12 amino acids. The ends were cut back, 4 bases at V and 4 bases at J, with 7 bases in the middle.

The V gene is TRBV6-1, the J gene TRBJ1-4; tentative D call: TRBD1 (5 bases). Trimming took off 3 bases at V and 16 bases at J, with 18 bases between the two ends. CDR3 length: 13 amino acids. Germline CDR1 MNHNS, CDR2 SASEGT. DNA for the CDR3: TGTGCCAGCAGTGAGGGGCCGGGGAACGGGTGGTTTTTT. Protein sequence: CASSEGPGNGWFF.

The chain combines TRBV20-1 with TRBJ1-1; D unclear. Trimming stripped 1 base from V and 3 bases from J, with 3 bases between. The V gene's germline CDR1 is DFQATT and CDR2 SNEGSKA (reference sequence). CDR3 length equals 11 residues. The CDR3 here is CSARGDTEAFF. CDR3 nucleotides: TGCAGTGCTAGAGGGGACACTGAAGCTTTCTTT.

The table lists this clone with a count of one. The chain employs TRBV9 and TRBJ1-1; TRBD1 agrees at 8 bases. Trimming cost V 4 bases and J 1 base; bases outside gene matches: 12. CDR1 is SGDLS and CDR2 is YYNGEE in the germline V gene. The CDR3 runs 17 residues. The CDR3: CASSTQGGALGNTEAFF. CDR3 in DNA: TGTGCCAGCAGCACACAGGGGGGCGCCTTAGGGAACACTGAAGCTTTCTTT.